This passage covers 17 T cell receptor beta chains from one sample sequenced in a study of response to subunit inactivated influenza vaccine. TCRdb used MiXCR to reprocess the RT-PCR reads, holding one entry per CDR3 protein. This sample carries 530,000 or so distinct CDR3 sequences, approximately 15% of them seen once, and the ten largest clones take over 8.5%. Sequenced material: PBMCs from blood, taken 11 to 12 days after vaccination. The source of these receptors is a man aged 45-65 years who received an inactivated influenza vaccine.

This clonotype came up a few times. V and J are TRBV4-3 and TRBJ2-3; 9 bases are shared with TRBD2. CDR3 length: 17 amino acids. With 0 bases clipped from V and 5 bases from J, the junction kept 9 bases outside the gene matches. The germline V gene has CDR1 LGHNA and CDR2 YSLEER. CDR3 sequence reads: CASSQDWRTSAGDTQYF. The CDR3 DNA is TGCGCCAGCAGCCAAGATTGGCGGACTAGCGCTGGAGATACGCAGTATTTT.

This clonotype was seen more than once but under ten times. V gene TRBV7-9 combines with J gene TRBJ2-3, with 8 bases aligning to TRBD1. The CDR3 is 16 amino acids. From germline, CDR1 is SEHNR and CDR2 FQNEAQ (reference sequence). V was pared by 5 bases and J by 0 bases, with 7 bases of the junction left unmatched. CDR3 DNA: TGTGCCAGCAGCCCACCTTGGACAGGGAGCACAGATACGCAGTATTTT. Translation: CASSPPWTGSTDTQYF.

This chain links TRBV29-1 with TRBJ2-2; 11 bases are shared with TRBD1. CDR1 SQVTM and CDR2 ANQGSEA come from the germline V gene. The CDR3 totals 15 residues. The trim removed 5 bases at V and 5 bases at J, leaving 7 bases unmatched. The CDR3 is CSVSSGTGGTGELFF. For the CDR3, the DNA is TGCAGCGTTTCCTCCGGGACAGGGGGGACCGGGGAGCTGTTTTTT.

This clonotype has only a few counts. V is TRBV2 and J is TRBJ2-2; a possible D gene is TRBD2 (5 bases). The CDR3 has 14 residues. The germline V and J ends were trimmed by 8 bases and 5 bases, with 15 bases remaining between them. Germline assignment: CDR1 SNHLY and CDR2 FYNNEI. This chain's CDR3 is CASGREGWTGELFF. In DNA, the CDR3 is TGTGCCAGCGGTAGAGAGGGTTGGACCGGGGAGCTGTTTTTT. The variable domain in full, with the rest retrieved from reference TRBV2 and TRBJ2-2, is EPEVTQTPSHQVTQMGQEVILRCVPISNHLYFYWYRQILGQKVEFLVSFYNNEISEKSEIFDDQFSVERPDGSNFTLKIRSTKLEDSAMYFCASGREGWTGELFFGEGSRLTVL.

This clonotype was observed a handful of times. The chain carries TRBV6-2 or TRBV6-3 and TRBJ1-5; 8 bases map to TRBD1. V gave up 7 bases and J gave up 4 bases; unmatched junction bases: 9. Germline loops: CDR1 MNHEY, CDR2 SVGEGT. There are 15 residues in the CDR3. The CDR3 region is CASKGQGRRNQPQHF. The CDR3 DNA follows: TGTGCCAGCAAAGGACAGGGAAGGAGGAATCAGCCCCAGCATTTT.

This clonotype was seen more than once but under ten times. The chain has TRBV5-1 and TRBJ2-7; 8 bases agree with TRBD2. The CDR3 length is 14 residues. V lost 2 bases and J lost 4; bases outside the gene matches: 5. The germline CDR1 and CDR2 sequences are SGHRS and YFSETQ. The CDR3 DNA is TGCGCCAGCAGCTTCACGGGGGGGAGGTACGAGCAGTACTTC. Translation gives CASSFTGGRYEQYF.

Only a few counts were recorded for this clonotype. This chain joins TRBV7-9 and TRBJ1-6, with TRBD1 as a possible D gene (5 bases). V lost 5 bases, J lost 0 bases, and 11 bases lay in between. Germline assignment: CDR1 SEHNR and CDR2 FQNEAQ (reference sequence). The CDR3 totals 16 residues. CDR3 in amino acids: CASSVDSPSYNSPLHF. In nucleotides, the CDR3 is TGTGCCAGCAGCGTTGACAGCCCCTCCTATAATTCACCCCTCCACTTT.

The chain employs TRBV5-4 and TRBJ2-3; D call uncertain. The germline CDR1 and CDR2 sequences are SGHNT and YYREEE (reference sequence). The CDR3 covers 15 residues. V lost 0 bases and J 7 bases, leaving 15 bases between the germline ends. DNA of the CDR3: TGTGCCAGCAGCTTGGATGGGGTAAACAAGCATACGCAGTATTTT. Amino acid sequence: CASSLDGVNKHTQYF.

The rearrangement links TRBV7-9 to TRBJ2-2; unclear D gene. Germline loops: CDR1 SEHNR, CDR2 FQNEAQ (reference sequence). Trimming left V 5 bases short and J 0 bases short, with 16 bases between. The CDR3 consists of 17 residues. CDR3 bases: TGTGCCAGCAGCGCTTTAGGTTGGCAGGCGAACACCGGGGAGCTGTTTTTT. This sequence encodes CASSALGWQANTGELFF. The full variable domain, rest sourced from reference TRBV7-9 and TRBJ2-2, is DTGVSQNPRHKITKRGQNVTFRCDPISEHNRLYWYRQTLGQGPEFLTYFQNEAQLEKSRLLSDRFSAERPKGSFSTLEIQRTEQGDSAMYLCASSALGWQANTGELFFGEGSRLTVL.

The gene calls are TRBV25-1 and TRBJ2-2; no clear D. The CDR3 runs to 16 residues. Germline V lookup: CDR1 MGHDK, CDR2 SYGVNS. V was shortened by 4 bases and J by 3 bases, with 15 bases between the two germline ends. This chain's CDR3 is CASSAPQGEDTGELFF. The CDR3 region has the DNA TGTGCCAGCAGTGCCCCCCAAGGAGAGGACACCGGGGAGCTGTTTTTT.

This clonotype was detected many times. The chain carries TRBV12-3 or TRBV12-4 and TRBJ2-7; D perhaps matches TRBD2 (6 bases). Trimming removed 3 bases from V and 1 base from J, with 13 bases in between. The CDR3 is 15 amino acids. CDR3 bases: TGTGCCAGCAGTTTCGTACTAGCCGATTCCTACGAGCAGTACTTC. Residues: CASSFVLADSYEQYF.

This clonotype was seen more than once but under ten times. This chain joins TRBV19 and TRBJ2-7; D ambiguous. Trimming took off 5 bases at V and 3 bases at J, with 11 bases between the two ends. Germline V gene sequence: CDR1 LNHDA, CDR2 SQIVND (reference sequence). This CDR3 spans 13 amino acids. DNA of the CDR3: TGTGCCAGTAGTTCCTCCGACGGCTACGAGCAGTACTTC. It is translated as CASSSSDGYEQYF.

This chain uses TRBV7-2 with TRBJ1-3; D is undetermined. V was clipped by 5 bases and J by 5 bases, with 13 bases between them. Germline V lookup: CDR1 SGHTA, CDR2 FQGNSA. There are 14 residues in the CDR3. The CDR3: CASSLSPGRNTIYF. The CDR3, as DNA: TGTGCCAGCAGCCTAAGCCCGGGTAGAAACACCATATATTTT. Drawing the rest from reference TRBV7-2 and TRBJ1-3, the complete variable domain is GAGVSQSPSNKVTEKGKDVELRCDPISGHTALYWYRQSLGQGLEFLIYFQGNSAPDKSGLPSDRFSAERTGGSVSTLTIQRTQQEDSAVYLCASSLSPGRNTIYFGEGSWLTVV.

V is TRBV5-6 and J is TRBJ2-3; D remains ambiguous. This CDR3 has 16 amino acids. Germline V gene lookup returns CDR1 SGHDT and CDR2 YYEEEE. The V end lost 0 bases, the J end lost 0 bases, and 11 bases lay between the germline ends. Here the CDR3 reads CASSLGRLPSTDTQYF. The CDR3 nucleotides are TGTGCCAGCAGCTTGGGTCGCCTCCCAAGCACAGATACGCAGTATTTT.

The table lists this clonotype with a few counts. The chain is built from TRBV7-2 and TRBJ2-3; tentative D call: TRBD2 (6 bases). V gave up 4 bases and J gave up 2 bases, with 19 bases separating them. Germline lookup yields CDR1 SGHTA and CDR2 FQGNSA. The length of the CDR3 is 17 residues. CDR3 bases: TGTGCCAGCAGCTACTACCTAGCCGGAGGGCCCACAGATACGCAGTATTTT. Translation gives CASSYYLAGGPTDTQYF. Based on the CDR3 plus reference TRBV7-2 and TRBJ2-3, the full variable domain is GAGVSQSPSNKVTEKGKDVELRCDPISGHTALYWYRQSLGQGLEFLIYFQGNSAPDKSGLPSDRFSAERTGGSVSTLTIQRTQQEDSAVYLCASSYYLAGGPTDTQYFGPGTRLTVL.

The chain combines TRBV11-1 with TRBJ2-1, with 11 bases fitting TRBD2. This CDR3 contains 19 residues. Germline CDR1 and CDR2: SGHAT and FQDESV (reference sequence). The V and J ends lost 2 bases and 0 bases, in that order; junction bases with no gene match: 9. The CDR3 coding sequence is TGTGCCAGCAGCTTATGGGGTACTAGCGGGAGAGGCTCCTACAATGAGCAGTTCTTC. It is translated as CASSLWGTSGRGSYNEQFF. Full variable domain (missing parts from reference TRBV11-1 and TRBJ2-1): EAEVAQSPRYKITEKSQAVAFWCDPISGHATLYWYRQILGQGPELLVQFQDESVVDDSQLPKDRFSAERLKGVDSTLKIQPAELGDSAMYLCASSLWGTSGRGSYNEQFFGPGTRLTVL.

This clonotype was observed a few times. The chain links TRBV20-1 to TRBJ2-7, with 11 positions matching TRBD1. From germline, CDR1 is DFQATT and CDR2 SNEGSKA (reference sequence). The ends lost 6 bases at V and 1 base at J; junction bases unmatched: 14. CDR3 size: 17 residues. DNA for the CDR3: TGCAGTGCGCCGGGACAGGGGGTCCGTGGGGGTTCCTACGAGCAGTACTTC. Its protein is CSAPGQGVRGGSYEQYF.